This is a list of T cell receptor beta chains from one sample in a study of early T cells in non-severe SARS-CoV-2 infection. TCRdb independently ran MiXCR on the 5' RACE reads; one entry per CDR3 protein. This table holds about 54,000 distinct CDR3 sequences, around 8.3% found once. Sequencing was performed on whole blood, taken at baseline. These receptors were taken from an adult who was a healthcare worker with PCR-confirmed SARS-CoV-2 infection or an uninfected control (not recorded which). Each CDR3 is given with its conserved first and last residue. The order of the fields is CDR3 length, D gene, V gene, clone size, J gene, CDR3 DNA, CDR3 protein. D genes are given only for firm matches. Clone sizes are given selectively: once, few, many, or a class where the clone is expanded.

13	NA	TRBV27	NA	TRBJ2-1	TGTGCCAGCTCTCCCGAGTTGAAGAATGAGCAGTTCTTC	CASSPELKNEQFF
16	NA	TRBV9	NA	TRBJ2-1	TGTGCCAGCAGCGTAGGGGCGGGAACGTCCTACAATGAGCAGTTCTTC	CASSVGAGTSYNEQFF
16	NA	TRBV3-1	few	TRBJ2-2	TGTGCCAGCAGCCCCCTATGGCAGGGCGCCACCGGGGAGCTGTTTTTT	CASSPLWQGATGELFF
18	TRBD1	TRBV11-2	few	TRBJ2-7	TGTGCCAGCAGCCGGACAGGGGGCTTTAGCGGGAGCTCCTACGAGCAGTACTTC	CASSRTGGFSGSSYEQYF
16	NA	TRBV9	few	TRBJ1-3	TGTGCCAGCAGCGTAGGTGTAGAGAGCTCTGGAAACACCATATATTTT	CASSVGVESSGNTIYF
14	TRBD1	TRBV7-9	few	TRBJ1-1	TGTGCCAGCAGCTTGTTCAAGGGGGCCAGTGAAGCTTTCTTT	CASSLFKGASEAFF
13	NA	TRBV20-1	few	TRBJ2-7	TGCAGTGCTTCCGAGGGGGGGCAGTGGGAGCAGTACTTC	CSASEGGQWEQYF
12	NA	TRBV20-1	few	TRBJ2-7	TGCAGTGCTAGTGGGGAGTCCTACGAGCAGTACTTC	CSASGESYEQYF
15	NA	TRBV7-8	few	TRBJ2-1	TGTGCCAGCAGCTTAGCGAGCAACCCGTTGAATGAGCAGTTCTTC	CASSLASNPLNEQFF
13	TRBD2	TRBV7-8	few	TRBJ2-7	TGTGCCAGCAGCCAAGGGCTAGCGGCCGAGCAGTACTTC	CASSQGLAAEQYF
16	NA	TRBV25-1	NA	TRBJ2-7	TGTGCCAGCAGTGAATCGGGGGCAGGTTGGTCCTACGAGCAGTACTTC	CASSESGAGWSYEQYF
16	NA	TRBV12-5	NA	TRBJ2-3	TGTGCTAGTGGTTTGGTAGTCGGATCTAGCACAGATACGCAGTATTTT	CASGLVVGSSTDTQYF
13	NA	TRBV18	few	TRBJ2-7	TGTGCCAGCTCACCGGGCGCAGCCAATGAGCAGTACTTC	CASSPGAANEQYF
14	NA	TRBV28	NA	TRBJ2-1	TGTGCCAGCAGATTGCCGGGAGCTTACAATGAGCAGTTCTTC	CASRLPGAYNEQFF
15	TRBD1	TRBV28	NA	TRBJ1-5	TGTGCCAGCAGTTGGGGGAGGGGGCCCCATCAGCCCCAGCATTTT	CASSWGRGPHQPQHF
15	NA	TRBV11-2	many	TRBJ1-1	TGTGCCAGCAGCTTAGATCGTTTATCCTACACTGAAGCTTTCTTT	CASSLDRLSYTEAFF
13	TRBD2	TRBV6-2/TRBV6-3	many	TRBJ2-3	TGTGCCAGCAGGGGGACTAGCGCAGATACGCAGTATTTT	CASRGTSADTQYF
15	NA	TRBV5-6	NA	TRBJ1-6	TGTGCCAGCAGCTTTTTACAGGGAGACATCTCACCCCTCCACTTT	CASSFLQGDISPLHF
15	TRBD1	TRBV20-1	NA	TRBJ2-7	TGCAGTGCTAGAGAGGAGACAGGGGGCTATTCCGAGCAGTACTTC	CSAREETGGYSEQYF
13	NA	TRBV6-4	NA	TRBJ2-3	TGTGCCAGCAGTGAAGTTAACACAGATACGCAGTATTTT	CASSEVNTDTQYF
11	NA	TRBV29-1	NA	TRBJ2-7	TGCAGCGTACTGTTCTCCTACGAGCAGTACTTC	CSVLFSYEQYF
14	TRBD2	TRBV6-6	few	TRBJ2-7	TGTGCCAGCACTTGGACTAGCGGAACCTACGAGCAGTACTTC	CASTWTSGTYEQYF
13	TRBD1	TRBV25-1	few	TRBJ2-7	TGTGCCAGCATTGGGACAGTCTCCTACGAGCAGTACTTC	CASIGTVSYEQYF